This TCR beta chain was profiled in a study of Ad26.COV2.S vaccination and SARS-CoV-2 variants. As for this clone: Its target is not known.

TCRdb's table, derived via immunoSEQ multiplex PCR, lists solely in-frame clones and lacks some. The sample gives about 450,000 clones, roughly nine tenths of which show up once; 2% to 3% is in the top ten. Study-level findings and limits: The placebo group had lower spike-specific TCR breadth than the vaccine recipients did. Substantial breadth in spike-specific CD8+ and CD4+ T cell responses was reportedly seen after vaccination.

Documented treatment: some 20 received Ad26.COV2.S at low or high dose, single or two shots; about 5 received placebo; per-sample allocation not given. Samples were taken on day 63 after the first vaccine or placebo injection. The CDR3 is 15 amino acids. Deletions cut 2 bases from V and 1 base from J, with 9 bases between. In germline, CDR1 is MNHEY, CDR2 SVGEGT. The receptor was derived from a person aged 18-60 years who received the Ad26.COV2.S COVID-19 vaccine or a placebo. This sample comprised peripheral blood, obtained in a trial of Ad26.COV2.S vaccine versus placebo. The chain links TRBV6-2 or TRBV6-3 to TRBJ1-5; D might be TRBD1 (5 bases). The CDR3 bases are TGTGCCAGCAGTTACCAGGGATGGAGCAATCAGCCCCAGCATTTT. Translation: CASSYQGWSNQPQHF.